This T cell receptor beta chain appears in the sequencing data of a study of CD8 T cells in ankylosing spondylitis. Study observations and caveats: As for the disease-linked clones, they showed a CD8+ phenotype and occurred at relatively low frequencies in peripheral blood.

Quantitative 5'-RACE with molecular barcodes produced the TCR beta libraries. TCRdb itself ran the 5' RACE reads through MiXCR, one entry per CDR3 protein. The repertoire holds around 180,000 distinct CDR3 sequences, with 10% to 15% as singletons. From germline, CDR1 is SGHNT and CDR2 YYREEE (reference sequence). This CDR3 has 16 residues. The V and J ends lost 4 bases and 0 bases respectively, with 16 bases between them. This clonotype was seen ten or more times. Its antigen is unidentified. The sequenced sample consisted of blood, either unsorted or a sorted T cell fraction (not recorded which). The chain is built from TRBV5-4 and TRBJ1-2; D not certain. This TCR came from a female donor with ankylosing spondylitis or in good health (not recorded which). The CDR3 DNA reads as TGTGCCAGCAGCCTAAAGGACGGACTTGCTAACTATGGCTACACCTTC. The encoded protein is CASSLKDGLANYGYTF. The whole variable domain, remainder taken from reference TRBV5-4 and TRBJ1-2, is ETGVTQSPTHLIKTRGQQVTLRCSSQSGHNTVSWYQQALGQGPQFIFQYYREEENGRGNFPPRFSGLQFPNYSSELNVNALELDDSALYLCASSLKDGLANYGYTFGSGTRLTVV.